This passage covers 15 T cell receptor beta chains from one sample sequenced in a study of shared clonotypes between healthy human individuals. TCRdb's copy holds only in-frame clones and misses some; the assay was immunoSEQ multiplex PCR. The data contain 2,500,000 or so clones, 90% to 95% of them singletons. Sequencing was carried out using naive CD4+ T cells sorted from blood. Subset reported: CD45RA+ positively selected. The receptors stem from a man in his late teens or twenties in good health.

The chain combines TRBV13 with TRBJ1-2; the D gene is possibly TRBD1 (5 bases). The CDR3 covers 15 residues. Trimming left V 5 bases short and J 0 bases short, with 13 bases between. Looked up from germline, CDR1 is PRHDT and CDR2 is FYEKMQ (reference sequence). CDR3: CASSPQDRANYGYTF. As DNA, the CDR3 is TGTGCCAGCAGCCCACAGGATCGGGCTAACTATGGCTACACCTTC.

This clone has a handful of counts. The genes are TRBV9 and TRBJ1-6; D remains ambiguous. V was cut by 4 bases and J by 0 bases, with 11 bases left in between. The germline gives CDR1 SGDLS, CDR2 YYNGEE. CDR3 length: 16 residues. CDR3 in amino acids: CASSPHPDSYNSPLHF. The CDR3 region has the DNA TGTGCCAGCAGCCCACATCCGGACTCCTATAATTCACCCCTCCACTTT.

Worth noting for this clone: At the DNA level, this CDR3 is encoded by other sequences in the same sample as well. The genes are TRBV6-6 and TRBJ1-2; D is perhaps TRBD1 (5 bases). With 5 bases removed from V and 1 base from J, the gap between germline ends came to 8 bases. The CDR3 runs 13 residues. The germline V gene encodes CDR1 MNHNY and CDR2 SVGAGI (reference sequence). CDR3 nucleotide sequence: TGTGCCAGCAGTGCCCAGGGTAACTATGGCTACACCTTC. Translated, it gives CASSAQGNYGYTF.

The chain uses TRBV25-1 and TRBJ1-6, with a tentative D call TRBD1 (6 bases). The length of the CDR3 is 14 residues. CDR1 MGHDK and CDR2 SYGVNS come from the germline V gene. V was cut by 6 bases and J by 10 bases, with 16 bases left in between. The CDR3 bases are TGTGCCAGCAGAGAAACAGGGATGGGGTCACCCCTCCACTTT. Protein product: CASRETGMGSPLHF.

The rearrangement links TRBV7-8 to TRBJ2-7; 10 bases agree with TRBD1. Trimming took 3 bases from V and 4 from J; bases not matched to a gene: 6. The germline V gene encodes CDR1 SGHVS and CDR2 FQNEAQ. The CDR3 has 15 residues. CDR3 amino acids: CASSFGTGDGYEQYF. The CDR3 nucleotides read TGTGCCAGCAGCTTTGGGACAGGGGATGGTTACGAGCAGTACTTC.

In its sample, this clone was seen a few times. V usage is TRBV2 and J usage is TRBJ1-1, with a possible D match to TRBD1 (5 bases). Germline V CDR1 and CDR2: SNHLY, FYNNEI. The ends were cut back, 3 bases at V and 1 base at J, with 9 bases in the middle. The CDR3 has 14 amino acids. CDR3 sequence reads: CASSEDITNTEAFF. The CDR3 region has the DNA TGTGCCAGCAGTGAGGACATTACGAACACTGAAGCTTTCTTT.

The gene calls are TRBV6-5 and TRBJ2-2, with unresolved D. The germline gives CDR1 MNHEY, CDR2 SVGAGI. V lost 5 bases and J 9 bases, leaving 16 bases between the germline ends. The CDR3 is 14 amino acids. In DNA form, the CDR3 reads TGTGCCAGCAGTCAGAGGCCCGAAAAGTGGGAGCTGTTTTTT. Protein product: CASSQRPEKWELFF.

J is TRBJ1-1 and V is TRBV12-5; the D is unclear. Looked up from germline, CDR1 is LGHNT and CDR2 is FRNRAP. V lost 6 bases to trimming and J lost 0 bases, with 8 bases between them. This CDR3 has 13 residues. The CDR3 DNA follows: TGTGCTAGTGGCCCAGACTTGAACACTGAAGCTTTCTTT. Translating it yields CASGPDLNTEAFF.

The V call is TRBV5-6, the J call TRBJ2-5; the match to TRBD1 covers 7 bases. V lost 4 bases, J lost 3 bases, and 12 bases stayed unmatched. Germline CDR1 and CDR2: SGHDT and YYEEEE. CDR3 length equals 16 residues. The CDR3, as DNA: TGTGCCAGCAGCGAGACAGGGCGCACCCTTGAAGAGACCCAGTACTTC. It yields the protein CASSETGRTLEETQYF.

V usage is TRBV5-1 and J usage is TRBJ2-5; perhaps TRBD1 as D (5 bases). CDR1 is SGHRS and CDR2 is YFSETQ in the germline V gene. The CDR3 has 14 residues. V shed 7 bases and J shed 1 base, with 14 bases lying between them. The CDR3 is CASFDPGLQETQYF. In DNA form, the CDR3 reads TGCGCCAGCTTCGACCCAGGGCTCCAAGAGACCCAGTACTTC.

V and J are TRBV28 and TRBJ1-2; D is unresolved. The CDR3 runs 11 residues. Germline loops: CDR1 MDHEN, CDR2 SYDVKM. CDR3 in amino acids: CVSGPDYGYTF. The CDR3 DNA follows: TGTGTATCTGGGCCTGACTATGGCTACACCTTC.

This chain uses TRBV19 with TRBJ2-7; no reliable D call. The V gene lost 5 bases and the J gene lost 2 bases, with 10 bases spanning the gap. CDR1 and CDR2 (germline): LNHDA, SQIVND (reference sequence). The CDR3 is made up of 13 amino acids. The CDR3 region has the DNA TGTGCCAGTAGTGAGACTCCCACCTACGAGCAGTACTTC. Translation gives CASSETPTYEQYF.

CDR3 bases: TGTGCCATCAGTGAGGTCGACGGGAACACCGGGGAGCTGTTTTTT. Protein product: CAISEVDGNTGELFF. J is TRBJ2-2 and V is TRBV10-3, with unresolved D. Trimming stripped 2 bases from V and 1 base from J, with 8 bases between. The length of the CDR3 is 15 residues. The germline CDR1 and CDR2 sequences are ENHRY and SYGVKD.

In this sample, this clone turned up once. This chain connects TRBV7-2 to TRBJ2-5; a weak D match, TRBD2 (6 bases). The germline V and J ends were trimmed by 1 base and 5 bases, with 14 bases remaining between them. This CDR3 comprises 15 residues. Germline V gene lookup returns CDR1 SGHTA and CDR2 FQGNSA. The CDR3 DNA sequence: TGTGCCAGCAGCTTAGATGGGACTCGGGTCGAGACCCAGTACTTC. Translated: CASSLDGTRVETQYF.

J is TRBJ2-4 and V is TRBV5-6, with 10 bases fitting TRBD2. Looked up from germline, CDR1 is SGHDT and CDR2 is YYEEEE. J was trimmed by 9 bases and V by 0 bases; bases with no gene match: 3. The CDR3 has 14 residues. The CDR3 reads CASSLVAGGLIQYF. CDR3 in DNA: TGTGCCAGCAGCTTGGTAGCGGGAGGCCTCATTCAGTACTTC.